This TCR beta chain came from a study of T cells in Graves' hyperthyroidism and ophthalmopathy (dated by TCRdb to the late 2010s). For the wider study: Peripheral blood samples were taken at initial diagnosis, before any treatment was given. For training and testing, the 80 to 100 patients in the discovery cohort were randomly divided in a 7:3 ratio. The paper reports TCR Vbeta CDR3 sequencing of more than 120 peripheral blood samples: fewer than 50 ophthalmopathy, 75 to 80 hyperthyroidism and around 17 progressor patients. Prospective prediction of ophthalmopathy was tested in an independent validation cohort of 18 to 20 hyperthyroidism patients and around 16 patients who later progressed to ophthalmopathy. After blood sampling, hyperthyroidism patients were treated with methimazole at a starting dose of 30 mg daily, and ophthalmopathy patients were treated with high-dose intravenous methylprednisolone. Thyroid tissue and blood T-cell repertoires from six Graves' hyperthyroidism patients were also compared in the study. TCR V-J signatures able to tell the groups apart were searched for in a discovery cohort of approximately 95 patients, of whom over 40 had Graves' ophthalmopathy and about 60 had stable Graves' hyperthyroidism.

Summary of the overall study and its limitations: Most expanded thyroid clonotypes (frequency above 0.001) were also detected in blood, a finding suggesting that blood repertoires may reflect thyroid immune responses. A model built on a 13 V-J signature distinguished ophthalmopathy from stable hyperthyroidism, reaching 85% to 90% sensitivity and around 81% specificity in cross-validation and 80%/75% in testing. In validation, the model predicted progression to ophthalmopathy with around 71% sensitivity and roughly 72% specificity, a median of about six months before onset. No statistical method was used to fix the sample size in advance, and group allocation was not hidden from the investigators.

Ophthalmopathy patients had moderately to severely active disease, Clinical Activity Score of at least 3, NOSPECS grade of at least 4, and duration under 3 months. The study excluded patients with uncontrolled infections, other autoimmune diseases, pregnancy or lactation. Diagnoses relied on clinical symptoms, serum thyroxine and TRAb, thyroid ultrasound and orbital computed tomography. Ficoll-Paque density gradient centrifugation was used to isolate PBMCs from around 10 ml of fresh peripheral blood. Trizol reagent was used to extract total RNA, and RNA quality was then checked on an Agilent 2100 Bioanalyzer. This clonotype was found many times. Its specific antigen is unknown. No base qualities exist here, and no much larger clone lies one base off it. The TCR beta CDR3 regions were amplified from the RNA transcripts. For the first round of RT-PCR on the TCR CDR3, the HTBI primer set was used together with the Qiagen OneStep RT-PCR kit. A second multiplex PCR round built the libraries, followed by size selection and purification. Paired-end sequencing of the libraries was performed with 100 bp reads on an Illumina HiSeq2000. On the study's bioinformatics: Raw data were processed with SOAPnuke, discarding reads with adapters, uncalled bases, mean Phred below 15, or no exact constant-primer or identifier match. COPE v1.2.5 was used to merge the high-quality paired reads, and each unique nucleotide sequence was defined as a clonotype. MiTCR v1.1 was used to align clonotypes to the IMGT TRBV, TRBD and TRBJ reference segments. The analysis was restricted to V-J combinations with a frequency above 0.0001, which together covered roughly 99% of the repertoires. A TCS score was defined as the ratio between F50 (clonal expansion) and ExV (chaos), using BLOSUM62-based TCRdist between CDR3 peptides within each V-J. Welch's t-statistics and random forest reduced roughly 530 V-J features to 13, which were used in a naive Bayes classifier (R e1071). Using fastp at Q25 and MiXCR, TCRdb reprocessed the public reads and kept productive beta chains. Every distinct CDR3 protein forms one entry, paired with its most common genes and DNA. TCRdb's processing, not the study's, gives the V and J calls here. Here the sample has hundreds of thousands of distinct CDR3 sequences; under 15% occur a single time. The top ten hold about 13% of the sample.

A distance of 11 bases separates the germline ends of V and J, which lose 4 bases and 10 bases respectively. The germline V gene gives CDR1 as SGHTA and CDR2 as FQGNSA. The CDR3 sequence holds 12 residues, the cysteine and phenylalanine included. Left in the record is the CDR3 DNA by itself, 36 bases read in frame from the first base. Sequencing was carried out using blood. The chain is encoded by TRBV7-2 joined to TRBJ2-1; the D gene is perhaps TRBD2, from 6 matching bases. The TCR comes from a man aged 18-30 years with Graves' ophthalmopathy. The bases are TGTGCCAGCAGCTGGGACTTGGAGGAGCAGTTCTTC. Its translation reads: CASSWDLEEQFF.